This T cell receptor (beta chain) was captured in a study of CXCR3-negative and CXCR3-positive naive CD8 T cells. Regarding the study as a whole: The TRBV-TRBJ usage of naive CXCR3-negative and CXCR3-positive cells was similar, but that of memory cells differed. Naive subsets had comparable surface CD5; TCR strength was inferred from TRB CDR3 properties. More hydrophobic TRB CDR3s were found in CXCR3-positive naive cells than in CXCR3-negative naive cells. Diversity ran similarly high across both naive subsets but far lower in memory CD8+ cells.

5' RACE with UMI labels generated the TRB cDNA libraries. For each CDR3 protein, TCRdb gives one entry from its re-call of the 5' RACE reads, without DNA. The table lists about 6,700 distinct CDR3 sequences, with more than 1.4% in the top ten. In the case of this clonotype: The antigen remains unidentified.

CDR3 length: 12 amino acids. The germline V gene has CDR1 SQVTM and CDR2 ANQGSEA. The sequenced material came from naive CXCR3- CD8+ T cells from blood. Subset in this sample: CD45RO-CCR7+CD27+CD95- naive CD8+ T cells lacking CXCR3 (TNR3-). The chain couples TRBV29-1 to TRBJ2-1. The TCR was taken from a human donor in good health. Some clones in this sample may be carry-over from other donors' samples. The CDR3 loop is CSVETGYNEQFF.